The T cell receptor beta chain described here comes from a study of cytomegalovirus exposure and HLA in healthy donors (TCRdb year 2017). Background for the entire study: A later analysis indicated that the roughly 120 validation repertoires were generated on the platform also employed for the 600 to 750 repertoires of the first cohort. The study was designed to test whether signatures of past pathogen exposure could be identified by cataloging public T cell receptors. A separate validation cohort of roughly 120 different subjects was used in addition to the roughly 700-subject first cohort. To predict cytomegalovirus infection status, the study brought together high-throughput TCR immunosequencing, statistical association of individual TCRs with disease status, and machine learning. Paper-wide results and their limitations: All 110 or so repertoires were used to score co-occurrence in the validation cohort in a later analysis, because that analysis had no HLA typing for the cohort. The authors suggested that the approach could potentially be generalized to other disease states and immunological phenotypes. Of the cluster scores, roughly 93% were above 0 in a later analysis, which found that TCRs clustered in the first cohort also tended to co-occur in the 120 validation repertoires. Most TCR sequences were observed very rarely across donors, whereas some public TCRs were present in many individuals. Three of the identified cytomegalovirus-associated TCR beta chains were confirmed in vitro to be specific for cytomegalovirus antigens. The classifier was reported to diagnose cytomegalovirus status with high specificity and sensitivity in both the original cohort and the validation cohort. In the study, 164 TCR beta chains were listed as associated with cytomegalovirus.

A word on this clone: Its antigen remains unidentified. Per-base quality was not reported, and no clone a single base away is much larger than it.

The library was made by the immunoSEQ multiplex PCR assay. The authors' pipeline ran thus. A statistical classification framework was built for diagnosing cytomegalovirus status from the catalog of TCR beta chain sequences. The immuneACCESS repertoire file appears here via TCRdb, limited to in-frame rearrangements. These files lack a portion of the clones; in checked studies, under half of the deficit traces to unresolved V genes, and the cause of the others is not known. V and J calls and clone size follow that table, whereas D and trimming were derived from the DNA. Counted in this sample were 260,000 or so clones; around nine tenths of them appeared once. 0.92% of the sample lies in the top ten. Donors formed part of the validation cohort, which comprised about 130 subjects and was distinct from the first cohort of under 750 subjects. The germline V gene provides CDR1 SGHAT and CDR2 FQNNGV. The CDR3 spans 14 residues, from the cysteine through the phenylalanine. Here the CDR3 DNA is all that survives: 42 bases in frame from base 1. The V end loses 4 bases and the J end loses 2 bases, and a stretch of 12 bases separates them.

The chain joins TRBV11-2 to TRBJ2-7; the D region possibly corresponds to TRBD2 (5 bases align). The sequencing input was PBMCs. This clonotype originated in a woman younger than 35 in good health and CMV-seronegative. In nucleotide form, the sequence is TGTGCCAGCAGCTCGACCAAGAGGGCCTACGAGCAGTACTTC. It codes for CASSSTKRAYEQYF.